The rows below give T cell receptor beta chains drawn from one sample of a study of CD8+ T cells in alopecia areata. Measured with immunoSEQ multiplex PCR; TCRdb has only the in-frame clones, and not every one. The sample contains roughly 150,000 clones, less than 65% of which appear only once. The sample consisted of CD8+ T cells sorted from blood. The source of these receptors is a human donor in good health. Both conserved end residues are part of each CDR3. The D gene is left open where the match is weak. Size values are once, few and many counts, or a class for expanded clones, and some rows have none.

j_gene: TRBJ2-7
d_gene: TRBD1
v_gene: TRBV5-6
abundance: few
CDR3aa: CASSLGRTGAYEQYF
CDR3nt: TGTGCCAGCAGTTTGGGGCGGACAGGGGCCTACGAGCAGTACTTC

j_gene: TRBJ2-1
d_gene: NA
v_gene: TRBV13
abundance: NA
CDR3aa: CASSFRLPHWASHRVEQFF
CDR3nt: TGTGCCAGCAGCTTTAGGTTACCCCATTGGGCAAGCCATCGCGTTGAGCAGTTCTTC

j_gene: TRBJ2-2
d_gene: NA
v_gene: TRBV27
abundance: NA
CDR3aa: CASSPVGGPNTGELFF
CDR3nt: TGTGCCAGCAGTCCCGTCGGGGGACCGAACACCGGGGAGCTGTTTTTT

j_gene: TRBJ1-5
d_gene: TRBD1
v_gene: TRBV19
abundance: NA
CDR3aa: CASSGRQGYRDQPQHF
CDR3nt: TGTGCCAGTAGTGGGCGACAGGGGTACCGGGATCAGCCCCAGCATTTT

j_gene: TRBJ2-7
d_gene: NA
v_gene: TRBV20-1
abundance: NA
CDR3aa: CSALGVDEQYF
CDR3nt: TGCAGTGCCCTGGGGGTGGACGAGCAGTACTTC

j_gene: TRBJ2-5
d_gene: NA
v_gene: TRBV27
abundance: NA
CDR3aa: CASSSEETQYF
CDR3nt: TGTGCCAGCAGTTCGGAGGAGACCCAGTACTTC

j_gene: TRBJ2-1
d_gene: NA
v_gene: TRBV27
abundance: NA
CDR3aa: CARAPSSSYNEQFF
CDR3nt: TGTGCCCGAGCCCCCTCGAGCTCCTACAATGAGCAGTTCTTC

j_gene: TRBJ1-2
d_gene: NA
v_gene: TRBV7-9
abundance: NA
CDR3aa: CASSRATNYGYTF
CDR3nt: TGTGCCAGCAGCCGGGCAACAAACTATGGCTACACCTTC

j_gene: TRBJ2-5
d_gene: NA
v_gene: TRBV7-6
abundance: NA
CDR3aa: CASSLDTAPETQYF
CDR3nt: TGTGCCAGCAGCTTAGACACCGCCCCAGAGACCCAGTACTTC

j_gene: TRBJ1-2
d_gene: NA
v_gene: TRBV29-1
abundance: NA
CDR3aa: CSAHHDYGYTF
CDR3nt: TGCAGCGCCCACCATGACTATGGCTACACCTTC

j_gene: TRBJ2-1
d_gene: TRBD1
v_gene: TRBV5-1
abundance: NA
CDR3aa: CASSPTGTGYNEQFF
CDR3nt: TGCGCCAGCAGCCCGACCGGGACAGGGTACAATGAGCAGTTCTTC

j_gene: TRBJ1-5
d_gene: TRBD1
v_gene: TRBV10-2
abundance: NA
CDR3aa: CASSESRQGNQPQHF
CDR3nt: TGCGCCAGCAGTGAATCTAGACAGGGTAATCAGCCCCAGCATTTT

j_gene: TRBJ2-1
d_gene: NA
v_gene: TRBV9
abundance: NA
CDR3aa: CASSAPAYNEQFF
CDR3nt: TGTGCCAGCAGCGCCCCAGCGTACAATGAGCAGTTCTTC

j_gene: TRBJ2-2
d_gene: NA
v_gene: TRBV29-1
abundance: NA
CDR3aa: CSERDGTGELFF
CDR3nt: TGCAGCGAAAGGGACGGCACCGGGGAGCTGTTTTTT

j_gene: TRBJ1-1
d_gene: NA
v_gene: TRBV29-1
abundance: NA
CDR3aa: CSVQSRREAFF
CDR3nt: TGCAGCGTTCAAAGCCGGAGAGAAGCTTTCTTT

j_gene: TRBJ2-7
d_gene: NA
v_gene: TRBV7-9
abundance: NA
CDR3aa: CASSASYEQYF
CDR3nt: TGTGCCAGCAGCGCTAGCTACGAGCAGTACTTC

j_gene: TRBJ2-7
d_gene: NA
v_gene: TRBV5-6
abundance: NA
CDR3aa: CASSFPPTPVYEQYF
CDR3nt: TGTGCCAGCAGCTTCCCGCCGACCCCCGTATACGAGCAGTACTTC

j_gene: TRBJ2-1
d_gene: TRBD1
v_gene: TRBV15
abundance: NA
CDR3aa: CATSRGQGAYNEQFF
CDR3nt: TGTGCCACCAGCAGGGGACAGGGGGCCTACAATGAGCAGTTCTTC

j_gene: TRBJ2-7
d_gene: NA
v_gene: TRBV6-1
abundance: NA
CDR3aa: CASSARGYEQYF
CDR3nt: TGTGCCAGCAGCGCGAGGGGCTACGAGCAGTACTTC

j_gene: TRBJ2-7
d_gene: NA
v_gene: TRBV9
abundance: NA
CDR3aa: CASSVGGQTSSYEQYF
CDR3nt: TGTGCCAGCAGCGTAGGGGGACAAACGAGCTCCTACGAGCAGTACTTC

j_gene: TRBJ1-1
d_gene: NA
v_gene: TRBV20-1
abundance: NA
CDR3aa: CSARDTEAFF
CDR3nt: TGCAGTGCGAGGGACACTGAAGCTTTCTTT

j_gene: TRBJ2-7
d_gene: TRBD2
v_gene: TRBV7-9
abundance: NA
CDR3aa: CASSPSGRSYEQYF
CDR3nt: TGTGCCAGCAGCCCTAGCGGGAGGTCCTACGAGCAGTACTTC

j_gene: TRBJ2-1
d_gene: TRBD2
v_gene: TRBV2
abundance: few
CDR3aa: CASSEMGRGEIHNEQFF
CDR3nt: TGTGCCAGCAGTGAAATGGGGCGGGGGGAGATCCACAATGAGCAGTTCTTC

j_gene: TRBJ1-2
d_gene: TRBD1
v_gene: TRBV29-1
abundance: NA
CDR3aa: CSVDFGQDGGYTF
CDR3nt: TGCAGCGTAGACTTTGGACAGGATGGAGGCTACACCTTC

j_gene: TRBJ1-5
d_gene: NA
v_gene: TRBV6-5
abundance: NA
CDR3aa: CASSYSRDGSGQPQHF
CDR3nt: TGTGCCAGCAGTTACTCGAGGGATGGGTCAGGACAGCCCCAGCATTTT

j_gene: TRBJ2-1
d_gene: TRBD2
v_gene: TRBV29-1
abundance: few
CDR3aa: CSGLAGAYNEQFF
CDR3nt: TGCAGCGGGTTAGCGGGAGCCTACAATGAGCAGTTCTTC

j_gene: TRBJ2-7
d_gene: TRBD1
v_gene: TRBV9
abundance: once
CDR3aa: CASSAGTGGGEQYF
CDR3nt: TGTGCCAGCAGCGCCGGGACAGGGGGCGGCGAGCAGTACTTC

j_gene: TRBJ2-1
d_gene: NA
v_gene: TRBV6-5
abundance: NA
CDR3aa: CASGYSGVGNEQFF
CDR3nt: TGTGCCAGCGGATACTCGGGAGTGGGTAATGAGCAGTTCTTC

j_gene: TRBJ2-1
d_gene: TRBD2
v_gene: TRBV7-2
abundance: NA
CDR3aa: CASSFIAGKEQFF
CDR3nt: TGTGCCAGCAGCTTTATAGCGGGAAAAGAGCAGTTCTTC

j_gene: TRBJ2-3
d_gene: TRBD2
v_gene: TRBV27
abundance: NA
CDR3aa: CASRRLAGGWTDTQYF
CDR3nt: TGTGCCAGCAGACGGCTAGCGGGAGGGTGGACAGATACGCAGTATTTT

j_gene: TRBJ1-2
d_gene: TRBD1
v_gene: TRBV29-1
abundance: NA
CDR3aa: CSVEPPGQGGTNYGYTF
CDR3nt: TGCAGCGTTGAACCACCGGGACAGGGAGGGACTAACTATGGCTACACCTTC

j_gene: TRBJ2-3
d_gene: TRBD2
v_gene: TRBV15
abundance: NA
CDR3aa: CATSSGLAGGPGRTDTQYF
CDR3nt: TGTGCCACCAGCAGTGGACTAGCGGGAGGGCCGGGGAGAACAGATACGCAGTATTTT

j_gene: TRBJ2-7
d_gene: TRBD2
v_gene: TRBV2
abundance: NA
CDR3aa: CASSEQAGGVNEQYF
CDR3nt: TGTGCCAGCAGTGAACAGGCGGGAGGAGTCAACGAGCAGTACTTC

j_gene: TRBJ2-2
d_gene: NA
v_gene: TRBV6-5
abundance: NA
CDR3aa: CASRLQGLSTGELFF
CDR3nt: TGTGCCAGCAGGCTACAGGGATTGAGCACCGGGGAGCTGTTTTTT

j_gene: TRBJ2-1
d_gene: TRBD1
v_gene: TRBV9
abundance: NA
CDR3aa: CASSVDGTGVDEQFF
CDR3nt: TGTGCCAGCAGCGTAGATGGGACAGGGGTCGATGAGCAGTTCTTC

j_gene: TRBJ2-7
d_gene: NA
v_gene: TRBV27
abundance: NA
CDR3aa: CASRPGTTTYEQYF
CDR3nt: TGTGCCAGCAGGCCCGGGACGACTACATACGAGCAGTACTTC

j_gene: TRBJ1-1
d_gene: TRBD1
v_gene: TRBV4-1
abundance: NA
CDR3aa: CASSQHRGGTEAFF
CDR3nt: TGCGCCAGCAGCCAACACAGGGGAGGCACTGAAGCTTTCTTT

j_gene: TRBJ2-7
d_gene: NA
v_gene: TRBV9
abundance: NA
CDR3aa: CASSPRTQAYEQYF
CDR3nt: TGTGCCAGCAGCCCTCGGACCCAAGCCTACGAGCAGTACTTC

j_gene: TRBJ2-1
d_gene: NA
v_gene: TRBV9
abundance: NA
CDR3aa: CASSVGGASSYNEQFF
CDR3nt: TGTGCCAGCAGCGTGGGGGGTGCGAGCTCCTACAATGAGCAGTTCTTC

j_gene: TRBJ2-5
d_gene: TRBD2
v_gene: TRBV5-6
abundance: few
CDR3aa: CASSLPYLAGGFQETQYF
CDR3nt: TGTGCCAGCAGCTTGCCCTACCTAGCGGGAGGCTTCCAAGAGACCCAGTACTTC

j_gene: TRBJ1-2
d_gene: NA
v_gene: TRBV29-1
abundance: few
CDR3aa: CSVELRSGYTF
CDR3nt: TGCAGCGTCGAGTTGCGTTCTGGCTACACCTTC

j_gene: TRBJ2-1
d_gene: TRBD1
v_gene: TRBV7-6
abundance: NA
CDR3aa: CASSLAGGYYNEQFF
CDR3nt: TGTGCCAGCAGCTTAGCAGGGGGCTACTACAATGAGCAGTTCTTC

j_gene: TRBJ2-5
d_gene: NA
v_gene: TRBV27
abundance: NA
CDR3aa: CASGRYETQYF
CDR3nt: TGTGCCAGCGGGAGGTACGAGACCCAGTACTTC

j_gene: TRBJ2-2
d_gene: TRBD2
v_gene: TRBV28
abundance: NA
CDR3aa: CASSLVQREGPAGELFF
CDR3nt: TGTGCCAGCAGTTTAGTCCAGCGGGAGGGCCCCGCCGGGGAGCTGTTTTTT

j_gene: TRBJ2-2
d_gene: NA
v_gene: TRBV7-8
abundance: NA
CDR3aa: CASSQDSYTGELFF
CDR3nt: TGTGCCAGCAGCCAGGACAGTTACACCGGGGAGCTGTTTTTT

j_gene: TRBJ2-1
d_gene: NA
v_gene: TRBV29-1
abundance: once
CDR3aa: CSVPDGNEQFF
CDR3nt: TGCAGCGTCCCGGACGGGAATGAGCAGTTCTTC

j_gene: TRBJ1-1
d_gene: TRBD1
v_gene: TRBV7-9
abundance: NA
CDR3aa: CASRLPGGTNTEAFF
CDR3nt: TGTGCCAGCAGATTGCCAGGGGGCACGAACACTGAAGCTTTCTTT

j_gene: TRBJ1-2
d_gene: TRBD1
v_gene: TRBV25-1
abundance: NA
CDR3aa: CASGQGGHYGYTF
CDR3nt: TGTGCCAGCGGACAGGGGGGACATTATGGCTACACCTTC

j_gene: TRBJ2-5
d_gene: NA
v_gene: TRBV28
abundance: once
CDR3aa: CASGGAETQYF
CDR3nt: TGTGCCAGCGGGGGGGCGGAGACCCAGTACTTC

j_gene: TRBJ2-5
d_gene: NA
v_gene: TRBV28
abundance: NA
CDR3aa: CASSLRGAETQYF
CDR3nt: TGTGCCAGCAGCCTGCGTGGGGCAGAGACCCAGTACTTC